Each of the 10 T cell receptor beta chains below was sequenced from the same sample in a study of T cells in Graves' hyperthyroidism and ophthalmopathy. Authors of the study amplified TCR beta CDR3 regions from RNA transcripts. The TCR CDR3 was amplified in a first-round RT-PCR using the HTBI primer set. TCRdb called the multiplex PCR reads again in MiXCR, with one record for every CDR3 protein. The sample includes approximately 530,000 distinct CDR3 sequences, over 15% of them seen just once. Sequenced: blood. These TCRs come from a woman younger than 35 with Graves' hyperthyroidism.

This clonotype was picked up many times. J is TRBJ1-1 and V is TRBV11-3, with D hard to call. CDR3 length: 15 residues. The V end was cut by 4 bases, the J end by 5 bases, with 17 bases between. Germline assignment: CDR1 SGHNT and CDR2 YENEEA. CDR3 amino acids: CASSSNSLGDTEAFF. The CDR3 region has the DNA TGTGCCAGCAGCTCAAACAGTCTCGGCGATACTGAAGCTTTCTTT.

This clonotype occurred many times. This chain uses TRBV28 with TRBJ2-5; 9 nucleotides line up with TRBD2. Per germline, CDR1 MDHEN and CDR2 SYDVKM. The CDR3 has 13 residues. The trim removed 8 bases at V and 3 bases at J, leaving 4 bases unmatched. The CDR3 loop is CASGLAGEETQYF. The DNA for the CDR3 is TGTGCCAGCGGCTTAGCGGGGGAAGAGACCCAGTACTTC. Filled out from reference TRBV28 and TRBJ2-5, the complete variable domain reads DVKVTQSSRYLVKRTGEKVFLECVQDMDHENMFWYRQDPGLGLRLIYFSYDVKMKEKGDIPEGYSVSREKKERFSLILESASTNQTSMYLCASGLAGEETQYFGPGTRLLVL.

A word on this clonotype: A much larger clone differs by one base, so this may be a read error. As the CDR3 is not closed by the conserved phenylalanine or tryptophan, this likely results from a read error. The V call is TRBV27, the J call TRBJ2-7; 15 positions match TRBD2. J gave up 4 bases and V 7 bases, and 5 bases lay outside the gene matches. Per germline, CDR1 MNHEY and CDR2 SMNVEV (reference sequence). The CDR3 is 15 residues long. The CDR3 sequence is CASKRGTSGRYEQYS. The CDR3 nucleotides read TGTGCCAGCAAGAGAGGGACTAGCGGGAGGTACGAGCAGTACTCC.

This clonotype was detected a few times. The chain joins TRBV6-2 or TRBV6-3 to TRBJ1-5, with 9 bases identical to TRBD1. Germline V gene lookup returns CDR1 MNHEY and CDR2 SVGEGT. This CDR3 has 17 amino acids. V gave up 2 bases and J gave up 1 base; unmatched junction bases: 6. The CDR3 region has the DNA TGTGCCAGCAGTTACCCGACAGGGGGTGGAAGCAATCAGCCCCAGCATTTT. It translates to CASSYPTGGGSNQPQHF.

As regards this clonotype: A read error may account for a junction end that differs from germline. The genes are TRBV3-1 and TRBJ2-7; 12 nucleotides match TRBD2. Germline lookup yields CDR1 LGHDT and CDR2 YNNKEL (reference sequence). This CDR3 has 15 amino acids. The CDR3 DNA is TGTGCCAGCAGCCAAGTACTAGCGGGGGGCTACGAGCAGCACTTC. It codes for CASSQVLAGGYEQHF.

This clonotype showed up just a few times. The chain joins TRBV20-1 to TRBJ1-3, with a tentative D call TRBD1 (5 bases). Germline CDR1 is DFQATT and CDR2 is SNEGSKA (reference sequence). CDR3 size: 16 residues. Trimming left V 5 bases short and J 4 bases short, with 21 bases between. The DNA for the CDR3 is TGCAGTGCTCGCCCCACCGACAGTATGATGGGAAACACCATATATTTT. Residues: CSARPTDSMMGNTIYF.

This clonotype has a handful of counts. The gene calls are TRBV4-3 and TRBJ2-7; a possible D gene is TRBD1 (5 bases). CDR1 LGHNA and CDR2 YSLEER come from the germline V gene. V shed 4 bases and J shed 2 bases, with 9 bases lying between them. The length of the CDR3 is 13 residues. The CDR3 sequence: CASSLTRAYEQYF. The CDR3 nucleotides are TGCGCCAGCAGCCTTACCAGGGCCTACGAGCAGTACTTC.

This clonotype was counted at least ten times. This chain joins TRBV11-3 and TRBJ2-3; no firm D call. Germline assignment: CDR1 SGHNT and CDR2 YENEEA. V shed 3 bases and J shed 0 bases, with 4 bases lying between them. This CDR3 has 13 amino acids. The CDR3 DNA sequence: TGTGCCAGCAGCTTTGCGAGCACAGATACGCAGTATTTT. Protein product: CASSFASTDTQYF.

Only a few counts were recorded for this clonotype. This chain uses TRBV18 with TRBJ2-5; D is possibly TRBD2 (5 bases). Germline V gives CDR1 KGHSH, CDR2 LQKENI. The CDR3 runs to 15 residues. V was shortened by 0 bases and J by 5 bases, with 13 bases between the two germline ends. CDR3: CASSPPLAGIETQYF. The CDR3 DNA is TGTGCCAGCTCACCACCGCTAGCCGGTATCGAGACCCAGTACTTC.

This chain links TRBV10-3 with TRBJ2-7; no clear D. V lost 4 bases to trimming and J lost 0 bases, with 4 bases between them. CDR1 and CDR2 (germline): ENHRY, SYGVKD. The CDR3 is made up of 12 amino acids. CDR3 nucleotide sequence: TGTGCCATCAGTGCTACCTCCTACGAGCAGTACTTC. Translating gives CAISATSYEQYF.